These 20 T cell receptor beta chains share one sample of origin, sequenced in a study of T-cell memory formation after mild COVID-19. MiXCR, applied by TCRdb to the 5' RACE reads, yields one record per CDR3 protein. The sample contains hundreds of thousands of distinct CDR3 sequences, less than 25% of which appear only once. Sequencing input: PBMCs or a T cell subset sorted from them (not recorded which). The receptors originated from an adult woman who had mild COVID-19 (a few samples of this study predate the infection). Cell type and time point are not known.

The chain uses TRBV19 and TRBJ2-1; D may be TRBD2 (5 bases). The CDR3 length is 14 residues. Trimming cost V 3 bases and J 7 bases, with 13 bases left between them. Germline assignment: CDR1 LNHDA and CDR2 SQIVND (reference sequence). This CDR3 is CASSIERFPNEQFF. CDR3 in DNA: TGTGCCAGTAGTATCGAGCGGTTTCCAAATGAGCAGTTCTTC.

The sample holds a few counts of this clonotype. V usage is TRBV4-1 and J usage is TRBJ2-1, with unresolved D. In germline, CDR1 is MGHRA, CDR2 YSYEKL. The CDR3 extends over 13 amino acids. Trimming removed 2 bases at V and 7 bases at J, with 9 bases between. This CDR3 is CASSQMPWNEQFF. The DNA for the CDR3 is TGCGCCAGCAGCCAAATGCCGTGGAATGAGCAGTTCTTC.

This clonotype was observed a few times. The J gene is TRBJ2-1, the V gene TRBV6-4, with D possibly TRBD2 on 7 matching bases. The V gene lost 3 bases and the J gene lost 8 bases, with 14 bases spanning the gap. In germline, CDR1 is MRHNA, CDR2 SNTAGT. The CDR3 is made up of 14 amino acids. The CDR3 loop reads CASSEEGGLYEQFF. DNA for the CDR3: TGTGCCAGCAGTGAGGAGGGGGGGCTCTATGAGCAGTTCTTC.

In this sample, this clonotype turned up a few times. The V call is TRBV29-1, the J call TRBJ2-1; 9 nucleotides agree with TRBD2. Germline CDR1 is SQVTM and CDR2 is ANQGSEA. Trimming at V came to 4 bases and at J to 3 bases, leaving 7 bases not matched to a gene. CDR3 size: 15 residues. Written as DNA, the CDR3 is TGCAGCGTTGTGCTCCTAGCGGGAAGCTACAATGAGCAGTTCTTC. Its translation is CSVVLLAGSYNEQFF.

This sequence joins TRBV15 and TRBJ2-1; 10 bases match TRBD2. Trimming cost V 6 bases and J 1 base; bases outside gene matches: 9. The CDR3 loop spans 17 amino acids. The germline V gene encodes CDR1 LNHNV and CDR2 YYDKDF (reference sequence). The CDR3 DNA reads TGTGCCACCAGGCCTAGCGGGAGTCTAGGATCCTACAATGAGCAGTTCTTC. Its translation: CATRPSGSLGSYNEQFF.

Only a few counts were recorded for this clonotype. This chain links TRBV30 with TRBJ2-3; 9 nucleotides agree with TRBD2. The CDR3 is made up of 15 amino acids. Germline V gene data show CDR1 as GTSNPN and CDR2 as SVGIG (reference sequence). V was clipped by 3 bases and J by 6 bases; unmatched bases: 10. For the CDR3, the DNA is TGTGCCTGGAGGGGCGGCGGGGGGGCCCATGATACGCAGTATTTT. It translates to CAWRGGGGAHDTQYF.

The chain uses TRBV7-9 and TRBJ2-3, with 9 positions matching TRBD2. This CDR3 has 17 residues. V dropped 1 base and J dropped 6; count of bases not matched to a gene: 11. In germline, CDR1 is SEHNR, CDR2 FQNEAQ (reference sequence). The CDR3 DNA sequence: TGTGCCAGCAGCTTAGGTCGGGGGACTAGCCCGTCTGATACGCAGTATTTT. Its translation is CASSLGRGTSPSDTQYF. Full variable domain (missing parts from reference TRBV7-9 and TRBJ2-3): DTGVSQNPRHKITKRGQNVTFRCDPISEHNRLYWYRQTLGQGPEFLTYFQNEAQLEKSRLLSDRFSAERPKGSFSTLEIQRTEQGDSAMYLCASSLGRGTSPSDTQYFGPGTRLTVL.

The V and J genes are TRBV25-1 and TRBJ2-3, with 11 bases that match TRBD2. Germline trimming cut 2 bases from V and 12 bases from J; bases unmatched to any gene: 7. The V gene's germline CDR1 is MGHDK and CDR2 SYGVNS. The CDR3 loop spans 14 amino acids. The CDR3 DNA reads as TGTGCCAGCAGTGAAGTAACTAGCGGGGGAGTACAGTATTTT. Translating gives CASSEVTSGGVQYF.

The chain has TRBV4-2 and TRBJ1-1; D possibly corresponds to TRBD1 (5 bases). This CDR3 spans 16 amino acids. V was trimmed by 3 bases and J by 4 bases, leaving 18 bases between them. Per the germline V gene, CDR1 is LGHNA and CDR2 is YNFKEQ. The CDR3: CASSQLFKGRGTEAFF. The DNA for the CDR3 is TGTGCCAGCAGCCAGCTATTTAAGGGGAGGGGCACTGAAGCTTTCTTT.

This clonotype showed up just a few times. V usage is TRBV4-3 and J usage is TRBJ2-1, with a possible D match to TRBD1 (5 bases). CDR1 and CDR2 (germline): LGHNA, YSLEER. V lost 2 bases and J lost 3, with 17 bases in between. CDR3 length: 17 amino acids. CDR3 protein: CASSQYAGQNLYNEQFF. The DNA for the CDR3 is TGCGCCAGCAGCCAATATGCAGGGCAGAACCTCTACAATGAGCAGTTCTTC.

This clonotype was seen a few times. J is TRBJ2-3 and V is TRBV2; no definite D call. CDR1 is SNHLY and CDR2 is FYNNEI in the germline V gene. The CDR3 extends over 13 amino acids. V lost 6 bases and J 6 bases, leaving 13 bases between the germline ends. This CDR3 is CASRPGPLDTQYF. CDR3 in DNA: TGTGCCAGCAGACCGGGCCCTTTGGATACGCAGTATTTT.

The rearrangement uses TRBV15 and TRBJ1-5, with D unresolved. V lost 3 bases, J lost 4 bases, and 7 bases lay in between. The CDR3 covers 13 residues. From germline, CDR1 is LNHNV and CDR2 YYDKDF (reference sequence). DNA for the CDR3: TGTGCCACCAGCAGCCTTAGGAATCAGCCCCAGCATTTT. It codes for CATSSLRNQPQHF.

The genes are TRBV5-6 and TRBJ2-1; no definite D call. Germline assignment: CDR1 SGHDT and CDR2 YYEEEE. V was pared by 3 bases and J by 5 bases, with 18 bases between. This CDR3 contains 16 residues. The CDR3 coding sequence is TGTGCCAGCAGCTCGGAGTGGCAGACCCTAAACAATGAGCAGTTCTTC. Protein product: CASSSEWQTLNNEQFF.

The rearrangement uses TRBV24-1 and TRBJ2-2; 7 nucleotides align to TRBD2. This CDR3 contains 16 residues. Looked up from germline, CDR1 is KGHDR and CDR2 is SFDVKD. V gave up 2 bases and J gave up 0 bases; unmatched junction bases: 2. The CDR3 sequence: CATSDWDYPNTGELFF. CDR3 coding DNA: TGTGCCACCAGTGATTGGGACTACCCGAACACCGGGGAGCTGTTTTTT.

There are a few counts of this clonotype. The chain links TRBV7-2 to TRBJ2-3; 12 nucleotides line up with TRBD2. CDR1 is SGHTA, CDR2 FQGNSA, per germline. The CDR3 is 17 amino acids. Trimming cost V 1 base and J 1 base; bases outside gene matches: 3. CDR3 protein: CASSLVRLAGGTDTQYF. The CDR3 nucleotides read TGTGCCAGCAGCTTAGTGCGACTAGCGGGGGGCACAGATACGCAGTATTTT.

This clonotype has just a few counts. The rearrangement links TRBV12-3 or TRBV12-4 to TRBJ1-3, with D hard to call. Trimming removed 5 bases at V and 0 bases at J, with 11 bases between. The CDR3 runs to 15 residues. The CDR3 bases are TGTGCCAGCAGTCTAACACTAACCTCTGGAAACACCATATATTTT. Its protein product is CASSLTLTSGNTIYF.

This chain joins TRBV6-2 or TRBV6-3 and TRBJ1-1; D is unresolved. The V end was cut by 6 bases, the J end by 2 bases, with 13 bases between. Germline CDR1 MNHEY, CDR2 SVGEGT. This CDR3 is 14 amino acids long. In DNA, the CDR3 is TGTGCCAGCAGCTCAGTCTTGCGAAACACTGAAGCTTTCTTT. Its translation is CASSSVLRNTEAFF.

The CDR3 loop reads CASSFSPKGGGQYF. DNA for the CDR3: TGTGCCAGCAGTTTTTCCCCCAAGGGGGGAGGGCAGTACTTC. V gene TRBV12-3 or TRBV12-4 combines with J gene TRBJ2-7; TRBD1 or TRBD2 may be the D gene (6 bases each). V was shortened by 3 bases and J by 9 bases, with 18 bases between the two germline ends. This CDR3 is 14 amino acids long.

V is TRBV18 and J is TRBJ2-7; 13 bases map to TRBD2. The J segment lost 5 bases and the V segment lost 6 bases, leaving 7 bases of the junction unmatched. This CDR3 region has 15 residues. The germline V gene encodes CDR1 KGHSH and CDR2 LQKENI. As DNA, the CDR3 is TGTGCCAGCTCCGGGACTAGCGGGGCCTTTGACGAGCAGTACTTC. It codes for CASSGTSGAFDEQYF.

This clonotype was seen more than once but under ten times. The gene calls are TRBV19 and TRBJ2-7; 7 bases are shared with TRBD2. The J segment lost 6 bases and the V segment lost 10 bases, leaving 12 bases of the junction unmatched. CDR3 length equals 13 residues. Germline V gives CDR1 LNHDA, CDR2 SQIVND (reference sequence). CDR3: CATGTNLAGEQYF. DNA for the CDR3: TGTGCCACGGGGACTAACCTCGCCGGCGAGCAGTACTTC.